This T cell receptor beta chain was captured in a study of blood T cell repertoires in COVID-19. Across the whole study: Acute and convalescent COVID-19 specimens originated in the United States, Italy and Spain.

In the original workflow: The authors estimated nucleated cell counts from reference gene primer amplification. The protocol was immunoSEQ multiplex PCR, while the TCRdb copy is restricted to in-frame clones and leaves out a portion. For V, J and clone size, that table is used; D and trimming come from the DNA. The profile shows 250,000 to 300,000 clones, about 91% of them singletons. The germline V gene encodes CDR1 SNHLY and CDR2 FYNNEI. CDR3 length: 15 residues. V was pared by 3 bases and J by 6 bases, with 15 bases between. Input material: peripheral blood. This chain links TRBV2 with TRBJ1-5; the D gene is possibly TRBD1 (5 bases). The source of this sequence is a woman aged 55-70 years with acute or convalescent COVID-19. CDR3: CASSDPQGGGQPQHF. The CDR3 coding sequence is TGTGCCAGCAGTGATCCCCAGGGAGGAGGTCAGCCCCAGCATTTT.